These T cell receptor beta chains were read from a single sample in a study of blood T cell repertoires in COVID-19. Data came from immunoSEQ multiplex PCR; TCRdb stores just in-frame clones and leaves some out. The table lists 250,000 to 300,000 clones, roughly nine tenths of them singletons. Sequenced: peripheral blood. The source is a man between 45 and 60 years old with acute or convalescent COVID-19. CDR3s include the opening cysteine and the closing phenylalanine or tryptophan. D genes are given only for firm matches. Expanded clones get a size class; other rows say once, few or many, or leave the size out.

J | D | V | size | CDR3 | DNA
TRBJ1-5 | TRBD1 | TRBV11-2 | once | CASSSGQFPNQPQHF | TGTGCCAGCAGCTCGGGACAGTTCCCCAATCAGCCCCAGCATTTT
TRBJ1-3 | - | TRBV19 | - | CASSISGLSSGNTIYF | TGTGCCAGTAGTATCTCGGGGTTAAGCTCTGGAAACACCATATATTTT
TRBJ2-1 | - | TRBV13 | - | CASSQGLDLVVEQFF | TGTGCCAGCAGCCAGGGGCTGGACCTAGTAGTTGAGCAGTTCTTC
TRBJ2-3 | - | TRBV4-1 | - | CASSLSLPDTQYF | TGCGCCAGCAGCCTATCGCTACCAGATACGCAGTATTTT
TRBJ1-6 | - | TRBV9 | - | CASSVVPGSNSPLHF | TGTGCCAGCAGCGTAGTGCCAGGGTCGAATTCACCCCTCCACTTT
TRBJ2-2 | TRBD1 | TRBV4-1 | - | CASSPQGSYTGELFF | TGCGCCAGCAGCCCACAGGGGTCATACACCGGGGAGCTGTTTTTT
TRBJ2-5 | - | TRBV29-1 | - | CSVIQKAETQYF | TGCAGCGTGATACAGAAGGCGGAGACCCAGTACTTC
TRBJ1-4 | - | TRBV2 | once | CASSRQGPNEKLFF | TGTGCCAGCAGCCGACAAGGTCCGAATGAAAAACTGTTTTTT
TRBJ1-1 | - | TRBV14 | - | CASSPSGNTEAFF | TGTGCCAGCAGCCCCTCAGGGAACACTGAAGCTTTCTTT
TRBJ1-1 | - | TRBV6-6 | - | CASSHGYTEAFF | TGTGCCAGCAGTCACGGGTACACTGAAGCTTTCTTT